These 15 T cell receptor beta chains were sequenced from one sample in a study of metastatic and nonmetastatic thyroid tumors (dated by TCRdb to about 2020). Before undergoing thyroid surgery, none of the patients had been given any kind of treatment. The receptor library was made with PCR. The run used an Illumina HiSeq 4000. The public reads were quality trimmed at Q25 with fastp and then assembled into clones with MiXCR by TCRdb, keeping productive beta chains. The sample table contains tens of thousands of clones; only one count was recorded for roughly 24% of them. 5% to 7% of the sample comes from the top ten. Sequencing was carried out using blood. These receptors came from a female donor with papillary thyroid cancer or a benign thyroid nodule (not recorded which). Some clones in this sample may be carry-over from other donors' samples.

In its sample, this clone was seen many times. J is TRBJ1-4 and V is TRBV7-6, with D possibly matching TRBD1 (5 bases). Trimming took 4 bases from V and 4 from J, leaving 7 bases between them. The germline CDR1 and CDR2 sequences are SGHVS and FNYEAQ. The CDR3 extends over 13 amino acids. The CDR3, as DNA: TGTGCCAGCAGCTCGGGGCTTAATGAAAAACTGTTTTTT. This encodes CASSSGLNEKLFF.

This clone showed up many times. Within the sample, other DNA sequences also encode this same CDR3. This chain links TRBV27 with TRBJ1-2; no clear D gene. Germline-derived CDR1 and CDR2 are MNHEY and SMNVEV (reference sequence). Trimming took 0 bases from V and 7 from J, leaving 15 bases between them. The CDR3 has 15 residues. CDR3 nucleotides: TGTGCCAGCAGTTTATCGCCCGGGAATCCCTTTGGCTACACCTTC. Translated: CASSLSPGNPFGYTF.

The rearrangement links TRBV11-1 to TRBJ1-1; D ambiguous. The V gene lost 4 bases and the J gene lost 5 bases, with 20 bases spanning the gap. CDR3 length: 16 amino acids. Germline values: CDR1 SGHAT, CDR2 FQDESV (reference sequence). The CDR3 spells CASSSWEAPLGTEAFF. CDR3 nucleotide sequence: TGTGCCAGCAGCTCATGGGAGGCGCCCCTGGGGACTGAAGCTTTCTTT.

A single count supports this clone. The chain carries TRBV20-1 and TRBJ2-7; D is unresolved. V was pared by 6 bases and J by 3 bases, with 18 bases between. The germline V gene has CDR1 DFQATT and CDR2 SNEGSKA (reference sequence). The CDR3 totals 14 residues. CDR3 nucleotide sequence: TGCAGTGCGGCCGGGCGCCAGTTAAGCTACGAGCAGTACTTC. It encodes CSAAGRQLSYEQYF.

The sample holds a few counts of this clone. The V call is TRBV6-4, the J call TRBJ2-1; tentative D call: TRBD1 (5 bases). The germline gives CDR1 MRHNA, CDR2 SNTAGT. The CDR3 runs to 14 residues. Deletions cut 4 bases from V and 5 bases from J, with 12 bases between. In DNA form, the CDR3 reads TGTGCCAGCAGTGGAGACAGCCCTCACAATGAGCAGTTCTTC. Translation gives CASSGDSPHNEQFF.

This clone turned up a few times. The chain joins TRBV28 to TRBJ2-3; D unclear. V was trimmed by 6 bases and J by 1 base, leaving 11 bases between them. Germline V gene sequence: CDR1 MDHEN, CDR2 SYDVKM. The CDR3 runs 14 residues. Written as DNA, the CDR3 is TGTGCCAGCAGCTCGAACGCCCGCACAGATACGCAGTATTTT. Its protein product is CASSSNARTDTQYF.

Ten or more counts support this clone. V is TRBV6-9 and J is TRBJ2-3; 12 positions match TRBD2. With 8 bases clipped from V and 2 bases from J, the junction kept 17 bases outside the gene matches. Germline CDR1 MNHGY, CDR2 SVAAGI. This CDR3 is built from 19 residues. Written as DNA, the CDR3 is TGTGCCAGCGGAGATTCTCCCCCTAGCGGGAGGGCCCTCACAGATACGCAGTATTTT. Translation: CASGDSPPSGRALTDTQYF.

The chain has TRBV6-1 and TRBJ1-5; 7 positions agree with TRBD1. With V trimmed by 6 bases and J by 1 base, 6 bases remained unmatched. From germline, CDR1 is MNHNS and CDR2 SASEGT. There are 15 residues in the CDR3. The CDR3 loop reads CASRRQGGSNQPQHF. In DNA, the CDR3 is TGTGCCAGCAGAAGACAGGGTGGGAGCAATCAGCCCCAGCATTTT.

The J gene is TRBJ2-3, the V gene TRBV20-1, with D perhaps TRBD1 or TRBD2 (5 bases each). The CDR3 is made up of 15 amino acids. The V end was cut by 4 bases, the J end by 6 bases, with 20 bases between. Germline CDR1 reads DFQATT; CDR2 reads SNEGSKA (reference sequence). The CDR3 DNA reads TGCAGTGCTATAGTGGGGCCTAGTCGGGGTGATACGCAGTATTTT. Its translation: CSAIVGPSRGDTQYF.

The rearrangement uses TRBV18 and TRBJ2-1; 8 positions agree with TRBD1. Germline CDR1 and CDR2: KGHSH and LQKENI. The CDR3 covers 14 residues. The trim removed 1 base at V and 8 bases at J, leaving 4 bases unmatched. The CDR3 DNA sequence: TGTGCCAGCTCACCACGTGGACAGGGACATGAGCAGTTCTTC. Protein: CASSPRGQGHEQFF.

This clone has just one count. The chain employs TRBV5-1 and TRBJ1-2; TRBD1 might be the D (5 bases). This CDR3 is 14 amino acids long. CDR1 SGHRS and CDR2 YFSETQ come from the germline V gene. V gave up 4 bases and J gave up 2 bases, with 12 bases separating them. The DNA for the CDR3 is TGCGCCAGCAGCATCGGGACTCCCAACTATGGCTACACCTTC. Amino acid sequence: CASSIGTPNYGYTF.

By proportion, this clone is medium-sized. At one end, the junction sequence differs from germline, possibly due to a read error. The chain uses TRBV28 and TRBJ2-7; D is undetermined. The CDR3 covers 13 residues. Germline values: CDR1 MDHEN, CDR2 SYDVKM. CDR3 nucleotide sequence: TGTGCCAGCAGTTTGCGACTTCAGTACGGGCAGTACTTC. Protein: CASSLRLQYGQYF.

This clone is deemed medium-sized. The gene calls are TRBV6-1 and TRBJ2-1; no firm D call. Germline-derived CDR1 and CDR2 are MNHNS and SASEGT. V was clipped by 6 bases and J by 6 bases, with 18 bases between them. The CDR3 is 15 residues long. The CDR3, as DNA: TGTGCCAGCAGAAAAGGGAATTTAGGTAGCAATGAGCAGTTCTTC. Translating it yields CASRKGNLGSNEQFF.

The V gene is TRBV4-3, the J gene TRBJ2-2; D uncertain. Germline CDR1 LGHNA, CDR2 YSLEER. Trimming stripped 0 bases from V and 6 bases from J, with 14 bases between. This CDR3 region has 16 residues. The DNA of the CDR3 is TGCGCCAGCAGCCAAGATAGGCGGTCTATCCCCGGGGAGCTGTTTTTT. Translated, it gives CASSQDRRSIPGELFF.

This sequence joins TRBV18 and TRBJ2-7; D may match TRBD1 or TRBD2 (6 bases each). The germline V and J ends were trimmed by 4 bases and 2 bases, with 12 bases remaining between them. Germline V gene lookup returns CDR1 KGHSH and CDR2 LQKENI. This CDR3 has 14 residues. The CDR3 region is CASSRGAQTYEQYF. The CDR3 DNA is TGTGCCAGCTCACGGGGGGCGCAAACCTACGAGCAGTACTTC.